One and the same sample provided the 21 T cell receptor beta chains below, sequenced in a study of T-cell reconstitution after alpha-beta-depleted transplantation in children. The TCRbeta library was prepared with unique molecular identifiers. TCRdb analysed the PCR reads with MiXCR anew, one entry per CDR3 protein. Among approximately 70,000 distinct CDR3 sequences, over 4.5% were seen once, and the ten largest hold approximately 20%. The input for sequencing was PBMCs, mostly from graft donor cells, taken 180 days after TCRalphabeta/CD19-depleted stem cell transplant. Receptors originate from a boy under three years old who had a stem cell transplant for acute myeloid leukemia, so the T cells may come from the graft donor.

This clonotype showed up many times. CDR3 in DNA: TGTGCCAGCAGCGTAGAGCAGGGGGCCCACGAGCAGTACTTC. Amino acid sequence: CASSVEQGAHEQYF. V and J are TRBV9 and TRBJ2-7, with 8 positions matching TRBD1. The CDR3 length is 14 residues. With V trimmed by 0 bases and J by 5 bases, 4 bases remained unmatched. The germline gives CDR1 SGDLS, CDR2 YYNGEE.

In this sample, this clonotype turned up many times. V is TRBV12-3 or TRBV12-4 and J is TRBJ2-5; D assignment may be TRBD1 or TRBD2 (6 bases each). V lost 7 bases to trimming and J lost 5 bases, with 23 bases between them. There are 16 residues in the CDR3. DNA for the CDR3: TGTGCCAGCACCTCAAGGCCGGGGGCGCATGGGGAGACCCAGTACTTC. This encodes CASTSRPGAHGETQYF.

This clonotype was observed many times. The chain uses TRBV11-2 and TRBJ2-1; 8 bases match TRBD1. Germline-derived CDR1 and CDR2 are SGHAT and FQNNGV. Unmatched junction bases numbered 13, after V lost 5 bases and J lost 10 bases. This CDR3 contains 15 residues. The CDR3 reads CASSLLGQADWEQFF. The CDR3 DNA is TGTGCCAGCAGCCTGCTGGGACAGGCCGATTGGGAGCAGTTCTTC.

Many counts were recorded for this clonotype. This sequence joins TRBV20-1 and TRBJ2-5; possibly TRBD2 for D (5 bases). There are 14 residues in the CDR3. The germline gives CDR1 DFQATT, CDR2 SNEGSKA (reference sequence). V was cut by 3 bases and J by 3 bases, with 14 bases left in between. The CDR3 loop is CSASKDLDEETQYF. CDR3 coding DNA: TGCAGTGCTAGTAAGGACTTGGACGAAGAGACCCAGTACTTC.

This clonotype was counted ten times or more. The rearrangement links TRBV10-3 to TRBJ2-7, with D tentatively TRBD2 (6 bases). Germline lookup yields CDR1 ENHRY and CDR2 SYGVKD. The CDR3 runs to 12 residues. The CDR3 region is CAVGPFRGEQYF. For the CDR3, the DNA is TGTGCTGTAGGGCCCTTCCGGGGGGAGCAGTACTTC.

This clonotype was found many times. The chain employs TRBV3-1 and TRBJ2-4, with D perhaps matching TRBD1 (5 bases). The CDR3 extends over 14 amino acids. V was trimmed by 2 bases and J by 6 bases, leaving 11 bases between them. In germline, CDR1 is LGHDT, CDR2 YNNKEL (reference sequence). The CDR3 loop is CASSQKGRGNIQYF. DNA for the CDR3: TGTGCCAGCAGCCAAAAGGGAAGGGGAAACATTCAGTACTTC.

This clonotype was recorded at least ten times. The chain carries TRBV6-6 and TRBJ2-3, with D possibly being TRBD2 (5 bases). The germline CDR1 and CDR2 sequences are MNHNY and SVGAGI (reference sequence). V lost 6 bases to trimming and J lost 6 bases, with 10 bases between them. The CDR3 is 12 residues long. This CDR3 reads CASSRRGDTQYF. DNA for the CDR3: TGTGCCAGCAGCCGAAGAGGGGATACGCAGTATTTT.

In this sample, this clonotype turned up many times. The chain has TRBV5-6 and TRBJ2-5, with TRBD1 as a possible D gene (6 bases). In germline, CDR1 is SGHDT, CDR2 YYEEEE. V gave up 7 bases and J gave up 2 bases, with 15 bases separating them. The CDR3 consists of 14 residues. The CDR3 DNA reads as TGTGCCAGCGCACCTACCGGGACACAAGAGACCCAGTACTTC. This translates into CASAPTGTQETQYF. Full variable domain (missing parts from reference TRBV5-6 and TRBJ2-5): DAGVTQSPTHLIKTRGQQVTLRCSPKSGHDTVSWYQQALGQGPQFIFQYYEEEERQRGNFPDRFSGHQFPNYSSELNVNALLLGDSALYLCASAPTGTQETQYFGPGTRLLVL.

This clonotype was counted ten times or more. CDR3 residues: CASSLQGNEQYV. The DNA of the CDR3 is TGTGCCAGCAGTTTACAGGGAAACGAGCAGTACGTC. The chain uses TRBV6-1 and TRBJ2-7; maybe TRBD1 (6 bases). Germline loops: CDR1 MNHNS, CDR2 SASEGT. The CDR3 has 12 residues. Between the trimmed V and J ends, which lost 5 bases and 5 bases, there was a span of 10 bases.

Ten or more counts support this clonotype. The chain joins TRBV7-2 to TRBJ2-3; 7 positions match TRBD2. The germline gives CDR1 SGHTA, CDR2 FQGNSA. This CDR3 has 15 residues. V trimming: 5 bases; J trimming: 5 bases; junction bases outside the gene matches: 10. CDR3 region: CASSQGGGLIDTQYF. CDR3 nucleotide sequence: TGTGCCAGCAGCCAAGGCGGGGGACTAATAGATACGCAGTATTTT.

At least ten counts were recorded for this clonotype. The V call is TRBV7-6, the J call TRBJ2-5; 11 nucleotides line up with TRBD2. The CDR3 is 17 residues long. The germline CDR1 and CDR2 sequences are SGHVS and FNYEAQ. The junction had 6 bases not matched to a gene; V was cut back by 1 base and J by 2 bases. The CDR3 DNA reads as TGTGCCAGCAGCTTAGGGCTAGCGGGGGGCCCTCAAGAGACCCAGTACTTC. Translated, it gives CASSLGLAGGPQETQYF.

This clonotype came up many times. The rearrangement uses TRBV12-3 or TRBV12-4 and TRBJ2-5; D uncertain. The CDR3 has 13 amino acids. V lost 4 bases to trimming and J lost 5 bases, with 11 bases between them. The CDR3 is CASSWRSGETQYF. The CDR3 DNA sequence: TGTGCCAGCAGTTGGCGCTCTGGCGAGACCCAGTACTTC.

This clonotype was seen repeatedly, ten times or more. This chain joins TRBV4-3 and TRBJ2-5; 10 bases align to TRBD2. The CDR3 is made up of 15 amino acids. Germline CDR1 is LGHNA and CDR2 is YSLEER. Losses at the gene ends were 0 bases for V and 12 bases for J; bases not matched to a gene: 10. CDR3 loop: CASSQEGISGGPEYF. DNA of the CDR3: TGCGCCAGCAGCCAAGAGGGAATTAGCGGGGGGCCCGAGTACTTC.

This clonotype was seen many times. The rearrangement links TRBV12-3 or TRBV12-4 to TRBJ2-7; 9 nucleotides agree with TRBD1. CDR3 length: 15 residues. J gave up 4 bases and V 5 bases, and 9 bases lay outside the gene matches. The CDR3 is CASSKGQGPWYEQYV. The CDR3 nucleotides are TGTGCCAGCAGTAAGGGACAGGGTCCTTGGTACGAGCAGTACGTC.

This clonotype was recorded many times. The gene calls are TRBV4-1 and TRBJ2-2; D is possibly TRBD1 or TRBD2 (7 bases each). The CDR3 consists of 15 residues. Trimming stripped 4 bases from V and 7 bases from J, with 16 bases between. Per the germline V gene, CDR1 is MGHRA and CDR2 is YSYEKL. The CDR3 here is CASSRGGQSFGELFF. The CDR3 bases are TGCGCCAGCAGCCGGGGGGGACAGTCCTTCGGGGAGCTGTTTTTT.

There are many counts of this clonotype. The CDR3 DNA sequence: TGTGCCACTGCCGGGACAGGGTGTGAGCAGTACTTC. It is translated as CATAGTGCEQYF. The chain recombines TRBV12-3 or TRBV12-4 with TRBJ2-7; 9 bases are shared with TRBD1. This CDR3 contains 12 residues. Unmatched junction bases numbered 8, after V lost 10 bases and J lost 7 bases.

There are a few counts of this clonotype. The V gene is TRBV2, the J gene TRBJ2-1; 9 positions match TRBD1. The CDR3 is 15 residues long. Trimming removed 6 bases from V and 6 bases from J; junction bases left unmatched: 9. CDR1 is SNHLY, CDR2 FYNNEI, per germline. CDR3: CASSWTGALLNEQFF. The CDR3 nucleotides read TGTGCCAGCAGCTGGACAGGGGCCTTACTCAATGAGCAGTTCTTC.

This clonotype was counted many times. The CDR3 region has the DNA TGCGCCAGCAGCTTGGTGGCCGGGGAGCTGTTTTTT. Its protein product is CASSLVAGELFF. This sequence joins TRBV5-1 and TRBJ2-2; no firm D call. Germline V CDR1 and CDR2: SGHRS, YFSETQ. The CDR3 covers 12 residues. V dropped 0 bases and J dropped 6 bases, with 3 bases sitting between them.

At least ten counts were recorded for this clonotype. The CDR3 sequence is CASSQGTGNTEAFF. The CDR3 DNA reads TGTGCCAGCAGCCAAGGGACAGGGAACACTGAAGCTTTCTTT. This chain links TRBV3-1 with TRBJ1-1; 7 nucleotides line up with TRBD1. The CDR3 runs to 14 residues. Trimming removed 1 base from V and 1 base from J; junction bases left unmatched: 0. From germline, CDR1 is LGHDT and CDR2 YNNKEL (reference sequence).

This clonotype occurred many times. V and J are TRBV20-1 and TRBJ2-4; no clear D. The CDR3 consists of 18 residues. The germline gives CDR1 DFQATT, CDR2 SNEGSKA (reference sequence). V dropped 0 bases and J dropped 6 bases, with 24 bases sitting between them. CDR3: CSARDPVVTPSKRNIQYF. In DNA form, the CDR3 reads TGCAGTGCTAGAGATCCCGTGGTCACACCCTCTAAGAGAAACATTCAGTACTTC.

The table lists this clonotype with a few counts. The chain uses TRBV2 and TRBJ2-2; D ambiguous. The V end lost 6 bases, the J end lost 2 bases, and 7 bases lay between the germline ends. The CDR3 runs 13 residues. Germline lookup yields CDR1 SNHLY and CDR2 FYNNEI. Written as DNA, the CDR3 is TGTGCCAGCAGGGTCCTCAACACCGGGGAGCTGTTTTTT. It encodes CASRVLNTGELFF.